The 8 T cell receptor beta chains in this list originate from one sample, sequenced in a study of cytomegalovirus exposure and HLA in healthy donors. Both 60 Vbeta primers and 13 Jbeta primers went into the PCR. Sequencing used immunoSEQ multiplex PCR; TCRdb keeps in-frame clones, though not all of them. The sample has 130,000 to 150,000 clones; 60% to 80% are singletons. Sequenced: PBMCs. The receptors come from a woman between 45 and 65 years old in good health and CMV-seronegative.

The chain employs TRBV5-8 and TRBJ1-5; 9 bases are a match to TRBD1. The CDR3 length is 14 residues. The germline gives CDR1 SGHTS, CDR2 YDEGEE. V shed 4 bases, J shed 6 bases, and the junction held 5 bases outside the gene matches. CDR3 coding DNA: TGTGCCAGCAGCCGGGACAGGGAGGTTCAGCCCCAGCATTTT. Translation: CASSRDREVQPQHF.

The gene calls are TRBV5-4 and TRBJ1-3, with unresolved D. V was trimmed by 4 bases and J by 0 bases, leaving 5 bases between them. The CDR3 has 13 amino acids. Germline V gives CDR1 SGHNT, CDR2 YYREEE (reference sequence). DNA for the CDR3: TGTGCCAGCAGCCGAGACTCTGGAAACACCATATATTTT. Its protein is CASSRDSGNTIYF.

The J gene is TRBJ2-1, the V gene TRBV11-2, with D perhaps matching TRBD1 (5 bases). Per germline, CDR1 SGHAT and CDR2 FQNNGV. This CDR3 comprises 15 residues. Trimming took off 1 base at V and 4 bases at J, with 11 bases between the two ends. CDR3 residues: CASSLVARGYNEQFF. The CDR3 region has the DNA TGTGCCAGCAGCTTAGTAGCTAGGGGATACAATGAGCAGTTCTTC.

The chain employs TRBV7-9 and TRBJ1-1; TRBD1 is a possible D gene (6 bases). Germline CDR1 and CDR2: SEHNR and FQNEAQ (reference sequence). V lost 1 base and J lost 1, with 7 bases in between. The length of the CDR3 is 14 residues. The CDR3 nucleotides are TGTGCCAGCAGCTTAGAACAGGGGAACACTGAAGCTTTCTTT. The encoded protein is CASSLEQGNTEAFF.

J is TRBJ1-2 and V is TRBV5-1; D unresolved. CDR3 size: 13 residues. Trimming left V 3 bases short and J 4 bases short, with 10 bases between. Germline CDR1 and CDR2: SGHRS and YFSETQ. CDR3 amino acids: CASSSEGLYGYTF. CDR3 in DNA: TGCGCCAGCAGCTCCGAGGGCCTCTATGGCTACACCTTC.

In DNA form, the CDR3 reads TGTGCCAGCAGCGTAGACGCAGGCTACGAGCAGTACTTC. Its translation: CASSVDAGYEQYF. The V and J genes are TRBV9 and TRBJ2-7, with D hard to call. The CDR3 totals 13 residues. V was trimmed by 0 bases and J by 3 bases, leaving 7 bases between them. CDR1 and CDR2 from the germline V gene are SGDLS and YYNGEE.

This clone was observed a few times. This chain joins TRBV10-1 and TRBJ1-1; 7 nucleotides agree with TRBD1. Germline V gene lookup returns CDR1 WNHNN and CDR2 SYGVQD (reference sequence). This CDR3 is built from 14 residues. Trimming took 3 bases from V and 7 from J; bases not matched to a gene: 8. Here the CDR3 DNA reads TGCGCCAGCAGTGAAATAAGACAGGGAGGTGAAGCTTTCTTT. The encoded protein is CASSEIRQGGEAFF.

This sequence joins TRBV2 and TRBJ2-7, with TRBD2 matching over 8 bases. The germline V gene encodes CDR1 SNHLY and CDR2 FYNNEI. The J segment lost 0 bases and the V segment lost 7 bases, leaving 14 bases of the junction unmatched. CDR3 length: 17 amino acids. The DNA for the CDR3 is TGTGCCAGCATGCAGGCTAGCGGGTTATTCTCCTCCTACGAGCAGTACTTC. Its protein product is CASMQASGLFSSYEQYF.